This T cell receptor (beta chain) was profiled in a study of identical twins (TCRdb year 2016). Concerning the study at large: TCR alpha and beta repertoires from monozygotic twins, unrelated adults of various ages and cord blood were deep-sequenced to test whether fetal clonotypes persist. To rule out contamination, the twin experiments were replicated at different times with different library preparation protocols.

Concerning this clonotype: Its antigen remains undetermined. Base qualities are not recorded, but no much larger clone differs from it by a single base.

Including cysteine and phenylalanine, the CDR3 has 15 amino acids. Only CDR3 DNA remains: 45 bases, in frame from the first base. V is pared back by 11 bases and J by 1 base, with 20 bases lying between the germline termini. CDR1 is given as MNHNS and CDR2 as SASEGT, both from the germline V gene. What the work shows at the level of the full study, not this receptor alone: Conclusions relied on cross-sectional statistical analysis, since the same donors could not be followed over many years. Abundant cord blood beta clonotypes carried fewer insertions; young adult naive repertoires showed a weaker similar trend, while memory repertoires showed none. In monozygotic twins, recombination models systematically underestimated out-of-frame TCR alpha sharing, but the models matched the sharing seen between unrelated individuals. A weaker excess of twin sharing was found in beta out-of-frame sequences because the signal-to-noise ratio was lowered by fewer shared sequences. Compared with coincidental sharing between unrelated individuals, out-of-frame TCR alpha sequences shared between twins showed an excess of sequences with low generation probability. Invariant T cells such as MAIT and iNKT could partly confound zero-insertion analyses, although diverse VJ usage argued against such confounding for most clonotypes.

Library generation was performed with 5' RACE. Sequencer: Illumina HiSeq 2000. Template switching introduced a universal primer binding site; the final cDNA contained a unique molecular identifier, enabling accurate counting of TCR cDNA molecules. Specific primers in the conserved constant-segment region were used to synthesize first-strand cDNA for the TCR alpha and beta chains. To control for contamination, every cDNA library was double barcoded, receiving both a SMART-Mk sample barcode and Illumina barcodes. TruSeq adapter sequences along with Illumina sample barcodes were introduced in two successive PCR steps. Sequencing of the TCR alpha and beta cDNA libraries was done on the Illumina HiSeq platform using custom primers. Under the source paper's analysis protocol: MiGEC was used to process raw reads and extract unique molecular identifiers, and MiXCR was used to find CDR3 positions. For each individual, recombination models were inferred using an EM algorithm with the repgenHMM and IGoR tools. Shared clonotypes were analyzed with the tcR package in R, and sharing was normalized by the product of cloneset sizes. Out-of-frame nonproductive sequences were analyzed to study raw recombination free of thymic and clonal selection effects. Using fastp at Q25 and MiXCR, TCRdb reprocessed the public reads and kept productive beta chains. Identical CDR3 proteins give one entry, which carries the most common genes and DNA. What appears here as the V and J calls and clone size reflects TCRdb's work, not the paper's. In all, the sample holds some 1,700,000 distinct CDR3 sequences, and about 31% of those were seen once. Clones ranked in the top ten supply over 0.25% of the sample.

All donors were healthy Caucasians. The TCR sequence derives from a newborn girl in good health. The source material was cord blood. The V and J segments used are TRBV6-1 and TRBJ1-1; perhaps TRBD1 is the D gene, with 5 bases matching. The CDR3: CASPRPGLGNTEAFF. The nucleotide sequence is given as TGTGCCTCCCCCAGGCCGGGACTCGGGAACACTGAAGCTTTCTTT.